The 24 T cell receptor beta chains listed next were all sequenced from one sample in a study of metastatic and nonmetastatic thyroid tumors. Prior to thyroid surgery, none of the patients had received any treatment. With MiXCR, TCRdb called clones anew from the PCR reads. The sample includes about 22,000 clones, about 21% of them seen just once. Specimen: blood. The receptors were gathered from a male donor with papillary thyroid cancer or a benign thyroid nodule (not recorded which). Some clones in this sample may be carry-over from other donors' samples.

At least ten counts were recorded for this clone. The chain combines TRBV19 with TRBJ2-1; 9 bases are a match to TRBD1. The V gene's germline CDR1 is LNHDA and CDR2 SQIVND (reference sequence). V lost 3 bases and J lost 8; bases outside the gene matches: 8. CDR3 size: 15 residues. CDR3 coding DNA: TGTGCCAGTAGTATTGGGACAGGGTCGAGGGATGAGCAGTTCTTC. Translating gives CASSIGTGSRDEQFF.

This clone was found many times. This sequence joins TRBV29-1 and TRBJ2-3, with D hard to call. CDR1 SQVTM and CDR2 ANQGSEA come from the germline V gene. V was clipped by 0 bases and J by 4 bases, with 8 bases between them. The CDR3 extends over 13 amino acids. In nucleotides, the CDR3 is TGCAGCGTTGAAGAACCGGCGGCAGATACGCAGTATTTT. The encoded protein is CSVEEPAADTQYF.

The chain has TRBV18 and TRBJ2-5; TRBD1 is a possible D gene (5 bases). The CDR3 is 13 residues long. V was shortened by 3 bases and J by 3 bases, with 8 bases between the two germline ends. CDR1 and CDR2 (germline): KGHSH, LQKENI. CDR3 protein: CASSPAGKETQYF. The CDR3, as DNA: TGTGCCAGCTCACCCGCAGGGAAAGAGACCCAGTACTTC.

This clone was seen at least ten times. The V gene is TRBV14, the J gene TRBJ2-1, with 10 nucleotides matching TRBD2. The CDR3 length is 16 residues. Germline CDR1 and CDR2: SGHDN and FVKESK. V gave up 3 bases and J gave up 4 bases; unmatched junction bases: 6. CDR3 DNA sequence: TGTGCCAGCAGCCACCTGACTAGCGGGTCTTACAATGAGCAGTTCTTC. It yields the protein CASSHLTSGSYNEQFF.

As for this clone: A read error is likely, as this CDR3 ends without the conserved phenylalanine or tryptophan. It is unclear where the CDR3 begins or ends on the DNA, so no DNA is shown, and the CDR3 is as TCRdb lists it. J is TRBJ2-1 and V is TRBV24-1; the D call in the table, TRBD2, was not verified against the DNA. Germline V gene data show CDR1 as KGHDR and CDR2 as SFDVKD. The CDR3 is 12 residues long, ends included. CDR3 region: CATSSGFNEHFI.

This clone appeared many times. The CDR3 DNA reads TGCGCCAGCAGCCTGGGGGGGCAGACGAATGAAAAACTGTTTTTT. Translated, it gives CASSLGGQTNEKLFF. The chain combines TRBV5-1 with TRBJ1-4, with D maybe TRBD1 (6 bases). Germline V lookup: CDR1 SGHRS, CDR2 YFSETQ. The CDR3 spans 15 residues. V lost 4 bases, J lost 5 bases, and 15 bases lay in between. Based on the CDR3 plus reference TRBV5-1 and TRBJ1-4, the full variable domain is KAGVTQTPRYLIKTRGQQVTLSCSPISGHRSVSWYQQTPGQGLQFLFEYFSETQRNKGNFPGRFSGRQFSNSRSEMNVSTLELGDSALYLCASSLGGQTNEKLFFGSGTQLSVL.

The chain employs TRBV11-3 and TRBJ2-3; D ambiguous. The CDR3 has 13 amino acids. The germline V gene encodes CDR1 SGHNT and CDR2 YENEEA. V was shortened by 0 bases and J by 6 bases, with 7 bases between the two germline ends. The CDR3 loop reads CASSLDYSDTQYF. CDR3 DNA sequence: TGTGCCAGCAGCTTAGATTACTCCGATACGCAGTATTTT.

This clone was seen at least ten times. The genes are TRBV29-1 and TRBJ1-2, with 11 bases matching TRBD1. Losses at the gene ends were 2 bases for V and 3 bases for J; bases not matched to a gene: 5. CDR3 size: 15 residues. CDR1 is SQVTM, CDR2 ANQGSEA, per germline. The DNA of the CDR3 is TGCAGCGTTGAACTCCGGGACAGGGGGGACTATGGCTACACCTTC. It encodes CSVELRDRGDYGYTF.

A few counts support this clone. This sequence may be a read error, since a much larger clone differs from it by one base. The chain couples TRBV6-1 to TRBJ2-7; 7 bases agree with TRBD2. The J segment lost 4 bases and the V segment lost 7 bases, leaving 10 bases of the junction unmatched. Looked up from germline, CDR1 is MNHNS and CDR2 is SASEGT. The length of the CDR3 is 14 residues. CDR3 protein: CASKPGLSNYEQYF. CDR3 sequence (DNA): TGTGCCAGCAAGCCGGGACTATCGAATTACGAGCAGTACTTC.

This clone was found many times. This chain connects TRBV7-9 to TRBJ1-1; 9 bases agree with TRBD1. The CDR3 consists of 14 residues. V lost 0 bases and J lost 11; bases outside the gene matches: 7. Germline CDR1 SEHNR, CDR2 FQNEAQ (reference sequence). CDR3 sequence (DNA): TGTGCCAGCAGCTTAGCCCGACAGGGGGGTATGGCTTTCTTT. This codes for CASSLARQGGMAFF.

This clone was recorded many times. The chain carries TRBV20-1 and TRBJ2-2; 8 bases match TRBD2. CDR3 size: 14 residues. Germline lookup yields CDR1 DFQATT and CDR2 SNEGSKA (reference sequence). V shed 0 bases and J 3 bases; nucleotides not matched to a gene: 0. CDR3 sequence reads: CSARDGRDTGELFF. DNA for the CDR3: TGCAGTGCTAGAGACGGGAGGGACACCGGGGAGCTGTTTTTT.

The chain recombines TRBV7-8 with TRBJ2-3; weak D call: TRBD2 (6 bases). Trimming pared 4 bases from V and 2 bases from J, leaving 13 bases between. The CDR3 spans 15 residues. Germline lookup yields CDR1 SGHVS and CDR2 FQNEAQ. The CDR3 DNA reads TGTGCCAGCAGCTACCCGCGGGGCGACACAGATACGCAGTATTTT. The encoded protein is CASSYPRGDTDTQYF.

As concerns this clone: At one end, the junction sequence differs from germline, possibly due to a read error. J is TRBJ2-3 and V is TRBV20-1; unclear D gene. The CDR3 is 14 residues long. Germline V gene data show CDR1 as DFQATT and CDR2 as SNEGSKA (reference sequence). The CDR3 here is CSAKDLRGTDTQYF. CDR3 DNA sequence: TGCAGTGCTAAAGATTTGCGTGGCACGGATACGCAGTATTTT.

This clone occurred once. At one end the junction does not follow the germline gene, possibly because of a read error. The chain has TRBV30 and TRBJ1-1, with D possibly being TRBD1 (6 bases). The CDR3 sequence is 14 residues long. Germline V gives CDR1 GTSNPN, CDR2 SVGIG (reference sequence). In DNA, the CDR3 is TGTGCCCGGAGTTCGCCAGGGGTAAGGACTGAAGCTTTCTTT. Amino acid sequence: CARSSPGVRTEAFF.

This clone was seen only a few times. The chain uses TRBV6-1 and TRBJ2-1; 11 nucleotides agree with TRBD2. The junction had 4 bases not matched to a gene; V was cut back by 10 bases and J by 5 bases. CDR1 and CDR2 (germline): MNHNS, SASEGT. This CDR3 spans 13 amino acids. As DNA, the CDR3 is TGTGCCACCGGGACTAGCGGTAACAATGAGCAGTTCTTC. This gives the protein CATGTSGNNEQFF.

This clone was observed a few times. The chain links TRBV4-2 to TRBJ2-7; 14 bases map to TRBD2. Germline assignment: CDR1 LGHNA and CDR2 YNFKEQ. V was pared by 4 bases and J by 2 bases, with 16 bases of the junction left unmatched. The length of the CDR3 is 20 residues. The CDR3 DNA follows: TGTGCCAGCAGCCCCCGCCGCCCGGGACTAGCGGGAGTCGAGACCTACGAGCAGTACTTC. Protein: CASSPRRPGLAGVETYEQYF.

This clone was seen repeatedly, ten times or more. This chain uses TRBV6-6 with TRBJ1-2; a possible D gene is TRBD1 (6 bases). CDR1 is MNHNY and CDR2 is SVGAGI in the germline V gene (reference sequence). The CDR3 runs to 12 residues. The germline V and J ends were trimmed by 3 bases and 10 bases, with 12 bases remaining between them. CDR3 in DNA: TGTGCCAGCAGTTATACAGGGTTTGTCTACACCTTC. Translated, it gives CASSYTGFVYTF.

This clone was seen more than once but under ten times. The chain combines TRBV6-1 with TRBJ1-6, with D unresolved. CDR1 is MNHNS, CDR2 SASEGT, per germline. The CDR3 contains 14 residues. V was trimmed by 6 bases and J by 8 bases, leaving 14 bases between them. The CDR3 coding sequence is TGTGCCAGCAGCCGGAGTGGGCCGGATTCACCCCTCCACTTT. This sequence encodes CASSRSGPDSPLHF.

This clone was recorded many times. This chain connects TRBV10-1 to TRBJ2-7; unclear D gene. The V gene lost 0 bases and the J gene lost 9 bases, with 15 bases spanning the gap. The CDR3 consists of 14 residues. The germline V gene has CDR1 WNHNN and CDR2 SYGVQD (reference sequence). The CDR3 DNA reads as TGCGCCAGCAGTGAGTCGATAGTTGAGCGCGGGCAGTACTTC. Amino acid sequence: CASSESIVERGQYF.

This clone was found a few times. This sequence joins TRBV6-1 and TRBJ1-5, with D tentatively TRBD1 (6 bases). The germline gives CDR1 MNHNS, CDR2 SASEGT. The germline V and J ends were trimmed by 9 bases and 5 bases, with 20 bases remaining between them. This CDR3 spans 15 amino acids. The chain's CDR3 is CASRRGGGSDQPQHF. The CDR3 coding sequence is TGTGCCAGTAGGAGAGGGGGGGGAAGTGATCAGCCCCAGCATTTT.

In DNA form, the CDR3 reads TGCGCCAGCAGCTTACTAGCGGGCAACAATGAGCAGTTCTTC. Translation: CASSLLAGNNEQFF. The chain couples TRBV5-1 to TRBJ2-1; 9 nucleotides align to TRBD2. The CDR3 has 14 amino acids. The J segment lost 5 bases and the V segment lost 2 bases, leaving 2 bases of the junction unmatched. Germline V gene data show CDR1 as SGHRS and CDR2 as YFSETQ.

This clone showed up just a few times. The chain carries TRBV25-1 and TRBJ1-2, with a tentative D call TRBD1 (6 bases). In germline, CDR1 is MGHDK, CDR2 SYGVNS. The V end lost 8 bases, the J end lost 4 bases, and 11 bases lay between the germline ends. There are 12 residues in the CDR3. The CDR3 DNA is TGTGCCAGCCGAGGGGGAAGCTATGGCTACACCTTC. As protein: CASRGGSYGYTF.

There are a few counts of this clone. V usage is TRBV5-1 and J usage is TRBJ1-1; the D is unclear. Per germline, CDR1 SGHRS and CDR2 YFSETQ. CDR3 length: 15 residues. Trimming left V 4 bases short and J 0 bases short, with 13 bases between. The CDR3 DNA is TGCGCCAGCAGCCAGGACGTCAGCTTGAACACTGAAGCTTTCTTT. The encoded protein is CASSQDVSLNTEAFF.

This clone was observed at least ten times. V gene TRBV10-3 combines with J gene TRBJ1-5; D call uncertain. This CDR3 comprises 12 residues. The germline V and J ends were trimmed by 3 bases and 1 base, with 1 base remaining between them. Germline CDR1 ENHRY, CDR2 SYGVKD. The CDR3 is CAISDSNQPQHF. The CDR3 region has the DNA TGTGCCATCAGTGACAGCAATCAGCCCCAGCATTTT.